This paragraph covers one T cell receptor (beta chain) sequence. Its antigen is unknown. Here immunoSEQ multiplex PCR was the method, and the copy in TCRdb shows in-frame clones only, minus some. The sample contains tens of thousands of clones, approximately 81% of which appear only once. This specimen belongs to a study of cytotoxic CD8 clonotypes in ibrutinib-treated CLL. Study-level findings and limits: While tracking circulating CD8+ T-cell counts, baseline clonality exceeded that of age-matched healthy donors.

From germline, CDR1 is GTSNPN and CDR2 SVGIG (reference sequence). V gave up 4 bases and J gave up 4 bases, with 16 bases separating them. This CDR3 comprises 14 residues. This specimen was PBMCs, taken before ibrutinib treatment. The rearrangement links TRBV30 to TRBJ1-1, with D possibly TRBD1 on 5 matching bases. The clonotype originates from a human donor with chronic lymphocytic leukemia. The CDR3 bases are TGTGCCTGGACCTCCCGGGGGGTCGGCACTGAAGCTTTCTTT. Protein: CAWTSRGVGTEAFF.